These T cell receptor beta chains were read from a single sample in a study of CD8+ T cells in alopecia areata. Repertoires were generated with immunoSEQ multiplex PCR, while TCRdb's copy carries only in-frame clones and drops some. The profile shows 95,000 to 100,000 clones, just under 60% of them singletons. Here the sequenced sample was CD8+ T cells sorted from blood, taken at roughly week 58, from a patient treated with tofacitinib. All receptors come from a human donor with alopecia areata. Both conserved end residues are part of each CDR3. D genes are given only for firm matches. Some rows have no size entry. The others give once, few or many, or a class for an expanded clone.

size: NA
D: TRBD2
J: TRBJ2-5
V: TRBV27
CDR3: CASSSRARDYKRVETQYF
DNA: TGTGCCAGCAGTTCTAGGGCCCGGGACTACAAGCGGGTTGAGACCCAGTACTTC

size: NA
D: TRBD1
J: TRBJ1-2
V: TRBV29-1
CDR3: CSVGQGAYYGYTF
DNA: TGCAGCGTTGGACAGGGGGCGTACTATGGCTACACCTTC

size: NA
D: NA
J: TRBJ1-3
V: TRBV10-3
CDR3: CAISKIGNTIYF
DNA: TGTGCCATCAGTAAGATCGGAAACACCATATATTTT

size: NA
D: NA
J: TRBJ1-6
V: TRBV15
CDR3: CATSRDSNSPLHF
DNA: TGTGCCACCAGCAGAGATTCGAATTCACCCCTCCACTTT

size: NA
D: NA
J: TRBJ2-3
V: TRBV30
CDR3: CAWSEGPSTQYF
DNA: TGTGCCTGGAGTGAGGGACCCAGTACGCAGTATTTT

size: once
D: TRBD1
J: TRBJ2-5
V: TRBV6-1
CDR3: CASSEVVGQGAEETQYF
DNA: TGTGCCAGCAGTGAGGTTGTGGGACAGGGGGCCGAAGAGACCCAGTACTTC

size: NA
D: TRBD1
J: TRBJ1-2
V: TRBV7-9
CDR3: CASSLGQGGYGYTF
DNA: TGTGCCAGCAGCTTGGGCCAGGGGGGCTATGGCTACACCTTC

size: NA
D: NA
J: TRBJ1-2
V: TRBV9
CDR3: CASSPPGGGYGYTF
DNA: TGTGCCAGCAGCCCACCCGGGGGGGGCTATGGCTACACCTTC

size: NA
D: NA
J: TRBJ2-7
V: TRBV6-1
CDR3: CASSETGRPYEQYF
DNA: TGTGCCAGCAGTGAGACAGGCCGTCCCTACGAGCAGTACTTC

size: few
D: TRBD1
J: TRBJ2-7
V: TRBV2
CDR3: CASRTGTGQREQYF
DNA: TGTGCCAGCAGGACCGGGACAGGGCAGCGCGAGCAGTACTTC

size: once
D: NA
J: TRBJ2-1
V: TRBV2
CDR3: CASSAGAGHNEQFF
DNA: TGTGCCAGCAGTGCGGGCGCGGGCCACAATGAGCAGTTCTTC

size: NA
D: NA
J: TRBJ2-7
V: TRBV15
CDR3: CATSRDGSSSYEQYF
DNA: TGTGCCACCAGCAGAGACGGCTCCAGCTCCTACGAGCAGTACTTC

size: NA
D: TRBD2
J: TRBJ2-2
V: TRBV5-1
CDR3: CASSFELAGDQQRTGELFF
DNA: TGCGCCAGCAGCTTTGAACTAGCGGGGGACCAACAACGGACCGGGGAGCTGTTTTTT

size: few
D: NA
J: TRBJ1-2
V: TRBV5-1
CDR3: CASSKEDSAIRGYTF
DNA: TGCGCCAGCAGCAAAGAGGACAGTGCTATCCGTGGCTACACCTTC

size: NA
D: NA
J: TRBJ1-1
V: TRBV7-9
CDR3: CASSQRKGDTEAFF
DNA: TGTGCCAGCAGCCAGCGTAAAGGGGACACTGAAGCTTTCTTT

size: NA
D: NA
J: TRBJ2-1
V: TRBV30
CDR3: CAFASSNEQFF
DNA: TGTGCCTTCGCCTCCAGCAATGAGCAGTTCTTC